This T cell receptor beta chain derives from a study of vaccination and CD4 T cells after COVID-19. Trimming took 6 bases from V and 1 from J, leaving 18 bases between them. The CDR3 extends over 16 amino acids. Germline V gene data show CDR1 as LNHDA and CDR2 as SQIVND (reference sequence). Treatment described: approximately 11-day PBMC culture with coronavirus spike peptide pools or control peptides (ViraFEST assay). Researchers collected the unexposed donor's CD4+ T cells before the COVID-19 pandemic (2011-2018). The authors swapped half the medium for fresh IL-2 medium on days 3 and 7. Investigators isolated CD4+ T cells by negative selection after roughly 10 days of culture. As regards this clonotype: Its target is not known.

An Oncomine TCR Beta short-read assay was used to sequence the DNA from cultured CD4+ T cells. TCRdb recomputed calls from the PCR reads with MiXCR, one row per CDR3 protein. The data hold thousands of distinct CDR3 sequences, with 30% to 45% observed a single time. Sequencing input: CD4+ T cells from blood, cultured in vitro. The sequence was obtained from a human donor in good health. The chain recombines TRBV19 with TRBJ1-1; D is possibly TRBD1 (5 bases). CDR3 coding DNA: TGTGCCAGTAGAAACGACCTCCGGGACGGGAACACTGAAGCTTTCTTT. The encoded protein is CASRNDLRDGNTEAFF.